The following is a T cell receptor beta chain sequence with its context. Its matching antigen is unknown. This record belongs to a study of regulatory T cells in long-lasting Graves disease. General study findings and limits: TRBV28, TRBJ1-2 and TRBJ2-5 were segments that persistent disease favored.

The CDR3 has 16 amino acids. CDR1 MNHNS and CDR2 SASEGT come from the germline V gene. The trim removed 5 bases at V and 1 base at J, leaving 3 bases unmatched. CDR3-region Arm-PCR and iRepertoire HTBI primers produced the TCR beta libraries. TCRdb processed the multiplex PCR reads anew with MiXCR; each CDR3 protein has one entry. The sample gives roughly 700,000 distinct CDR3 sequences, approximately 29% of which show up once; 40% to 50% is in the top ten. The time point was: persistent/refractory GD, antithyroid drugs over 5 years with positive TRAb. Making the TCR library involved RNA that had been extracted from PBMCs.

V usage is TRBV6-1 and J usage is TRBJ1-4; 11 bases align to TRBD1. This sequence originates from a female donor with Graves disease. This specimen consisted of peripheral blood mononuclear cells (PBMCs), obtained when the disease was refractory, from a patient treated with antithyroid drugs. CDR3 protein: CASSRDRGGTNEKLFF. CDR3 bases: TGTGCCAGCAGTCGGGACAGGGGGGGAACTAATGAAAAACTGTTTTTT.